This is a list of T cell receptor beta chains from one sample in a study of CD8 T cells in Susac syndrome. In TCRdb, the immunoSEQ multiplex PCR reads were re-called with MiXCR into one record per CDR3 protein. Here the sample spans roughly 200,000 distinct CDR3 sequences, approximately 95% being singletons. Sequencing was performed on CD8+ T cells from PBMCs. The source of these receptors is a human donor with multiple sclerosis. Each CDR3 is given with its conserved first and last residue. The D gene is left open where the match is weak. Only part of the rows carry a size: once, few, many, or a class if the clone is expanded.

. TRBJ1-5 TRBD1 TRBV27 CASSPRQGAQPQHF TGTGCCAGCAGTCCTAGACAGGGGGCCCAGCCCCAGCATTTT
. TRBJ1-1 . TRBV2 CASPGGQTTEAFF TGTGCCAGCCCGGGCGGACAGACCACTGAAGCTTTCTTT
. TRBJ2-7 . TRBV15 CATRDRRTAYEQYF TGTGCCACCCGCGATAGGAGGACAGCCTACGAGCAGTACTTC
. TRBJ2-7 . TRBV6-2/TRBV6-3 CASSYVADEQYF TGTGCCAGCAGTTACGTTGCGGACGAGCAGTACTTC
. TRBJ2-7 . TRBV27 CASSPAGVEREQYF TGTGCCAGCAGTCCTGCAGGGGTCGAGCGTGAGCAGTACTTC
. TRBJ2-7 . TRBV4-1 CASSQGLDSSYEQYF TGCGCCAGCAGCCAAGGACTAGACAGCTCCTACGAGCAGTACTTC
. TRBJ1-2 . TRBV27 CASCPLAHSAYGYTF TGTGCCAGCTGTCCCCTGGCCCATTCGGCGTATGGCTACACCTTC
. TRBJ2-7 TRBD2 TRBV11-2 CASSFETSGGAYEQYF TGTGCCAGCAGCTTTGAGACTAGCGGGGGGGCCTACGAGCAGTACTTC
. TRBJ1-5 TRBD1 TRBV9 CAQPGQGLGGNQPQHF TGTGCTCAACCCGGACAGGGATTAGGCGGCAATCAGCCCCAGCATTTT
. TRBJ2-2 . TRBV20-1 CSARTEGGGELFF TGCAGTGCCCGAACGGAGGGAGGCGGGGAGCTGTTTTTT
. TRBJ2-1 TRBD2 TRBV10-3 CAIWDSGDYNEQFF TGTGCCATCTGGGATAGCGGGGATTACAATGAGCAGTTCTTC
. TRBJ1-5 . TRBV27 CASSVGRVQPQHF TGTGCCAGCAGTGTGGGCAGGGTTCAGCCCCAGCATTTT
. TRBJ2-5 . TRBV20-1 CSARGDPARLETQYF TGCAGTGCTAGAGGGGACCCCGCCCGGCTGGAGACCCAGTACTTC
. TRBJ2-3 . TRBV27 CASSLYGGFPDTQYF TGTGCCAGCAGTTTATATGGGGGGTTCCCAGATACGCAGTATTTT
. TRBJ2-3 . TRBV7-8 CASSPQLGSGTDTQYF TGTGCCAGCAGCCCTCAACTGGGGAGCGGAACAGATACGCAGTATTTT
. TRBJ1-2 . TRBV3-1 CASRGPELTF TGTGCCAGCAGAGGACCGGAGCTCACCTTC
once TRBJ2-7 TRBD1 TRBV9 CASSVGTGDPEQYF TGTGCCAGCAGCGTAGGTACAGGGGATCCCGAGCAGTACTTC
. TRBJ1-6 . TRBV12-3/TRBV12-4 CASRWDNSPLHF TGTGCCAGCAGATGGGATAATTCACCCCTCCACTTT
. TRBJ2-1 TRBD2 TRBV27 CASSLSTSASYNEQFF TGTGCCAGCAGTTTATCGACTAGCGCCTCCTACAATGAGCAGTTCTTC
. TRBJ2-1 . TRBV4-1 CASSQGAVSYNEQFF TGCGCCAGCAGCCAAGGCGCCGTATCCTACAATGAGCAGTTCTTC
. TRBJ2-7 TRBD1 TRBV6-6 CASSSRDSSYEQYF TGTGCCAGCAGTTCCCGGGACAGCTCCTACGAGCAGTACTTC
. TRBJ2-1 . TRBV7-8 CASSLRASSWINEQFF TGTGCCAGCAGCTTACGGGCGTCTAGCTGGATAAATGAGCAGTTCTTC
. TRBJ1-1 . TRBV27 CASSHPGGPSKRTEAFF TGTGCCAGCAGCCACCCTGGGGGGCCCTCTAAACGCACTGAAGCTTTCTTT
. TRBJ2-1 . TRBV27 CASRPGRILERVNEQFF TGTGCCAGTAGACCTGGGAGGATTCTGGAGAGGGTCAATGAGCAGTTCTTC
. TRBJ2-7 . TRBV7-9 CASSLWGSGYEQYF TGTGCCAGCAGCTTATGGGGCAGCGGCTACGAGCAGTACTTC
. TRBJ1-2 . TRBV12-3/TRBV12-4 CASRGPYGRYGYTF TGTGCCAGCAGAGGACCTTACGGGCGCTATGGCTACACCTTC
. TRBJ2-1 . TRBV27 CASSLSLNNEQFF TGTGCCAGCAGTCTGAGCCTAAACAATGAGCAGTTCTTC
. TRBJ2-4 . TRBV30 CAWSVNPGDIQYF TGTGCCTGGAGTGTAAACCCCGGGGACATTCAGTACTTC
. TRBJ2-7 . TRBV2 CASSDSREQYF TGTGCCAGCAGTGACTCACGCGAGCAGTACTTC
. TRBJ2-5 . TRBV7-9 CASSQRQQETQYF TGTGCCAGCAGCCAACGACAGCAAGAGACCCAGTACTTC
. TRBJ2-7 TRBD2 TRBV29-1 CSVEGLAGGKTYEQYF TGCAGCGTTGAAGGACTAGCGGGGGGGAAAACCTACGAGCAGTACTTC
. TRBJ2-5 TRBD2 TRBV13 CASSADSGTRWETQYF TGTGCCAGCAGCGCGGACTCCGGGACTAGGTGGGAGACCCAGTACTTC
. TRBJ2-5 . TRBV24-1 CATSDSGAQETQYF TGTGCCACCAGTGATTCCGGCGCCCAAGAGACCCAGTACTTC
. TRBJ2-7 . TRBV29-1 CSVKGGGFLYEQYF TGCAGCGTAAAGGGGGGAGGTTTCCTATACGAGCAGTACTTC
. TRBJ2-5 . TRBV6-5 CASSYELSETQYF TGTGCCAGCAGTTACGAATTATCGGAGACCCAGTACTTC
. TRBJ2-7 TRBD2 TRBV13 CASSVDSGSSEQYF TGTGCCAGCAGCGTAGATAGCGGGAGTAGCGAGCAGTACTTC
. TRBJ2-1 . TRBV27 CASIGRSKDLNEQFF TGTGCCAGCATTGGACGATCGAAAGACCTCAATGAGCAGTTCTTC
. TRBJ2-1 . TRBV20-1 CSARELEFYNEQFF TGCAGTGCTAGAGAACTAGAGTTCTACAATGAGCAGTTCTTC
. TRBJ2-1 . TRBV11-2 CASSLVLASNEQFF TGTGCCAGCAGCTTAGTCCTTGCGTCCAATGAGCAGTTCTTC
. TRBJ1-1 . TRBV3-1 CASSHETANTEAFF TGTGCCAGCAGCCATGAGACAGCGAACACTGAAGCTTTCTTT
once TRBJ2-5 TRBD2 TRBV25-1 CASSDTGGSQYF TGTGCCAGCAGTGATACGGGGGGGTCCCAGTACTTC
. TRBJ1-1 . TRBV29-1 CSVESAEAFF TGCAGCGTTGAATCAGCTGAAGCTTTCTTT
once TRBJ2-7 . TRBV15 CATSRDRSIAWQYF TGTGCCACCAGCAGAGATCGTAGTATAGCGTGGCAGTACTTC
. TRBJ1-2 TRBD1 TRBV20-1 CSARDLDRGQYGYTF TGCAGTGCTAGAGATCTGGACAGGGGTCAATATGGCTACACCTTC
. TRBJ2-3 TRBD1 TRBV15 CATSSPGQGSADTQYF TGTGCCACCAGCAGCCCGGGACAGGGGTCGGCAGATACGCAGTATTTT
. TRBJ2-1 . TRBV30 CAWSADGGHNEQFF TGTGCCTGGAGTGCAGACGGCGGTCACAATGAGCAGTTCTTC
. TRBJ2-2 . TRBV9 CASSPTGELFF TGTGCCAGCTCCCCGACCGGGGAGCTGTTTTTT
. TRBJ1-6 . TRBV25-1 CASSEYGGLNSPLHF TGTGCCAGCAGTGAATATGGGGGGCTTAATTCACCCCTCCACTTT
once TRBJ2-7 . TRBV20-1 CSARQQGLQYF TGCAGTGCCCGACAACAGGGATTACAGTACTTC
. TRBJ2-7 . TRBV20-1 CSARDRPGAYEQYF TGCAGTGCTAGAGATCGACCGGGGGCCTACGAGCAGTACTTC
. TRBJ2-1 . TRBV29-1 CSVEGKQGHYNEQFF TGCAGCGTTGAAGGGAAACAGGGTCATTACAATGAGCAGTTCTTC
. TRBJ1-1 . TRBV6-5 CASSSPALEDERTEAFF TGTGCCAGCAGTTCCCCCGCCTTGGAAGACGAACGGACTGAAGCTTTCTTT
once TRBJ2-1 TRBD2 TRBV29-1 CSARAGDYNEQFF TGCAGCGCTCGAGCGGGGGACTACAATGAGCAGTTCTTC
. TRBJ2-1 TRBD2 TRBV6-5 CASSYWGSGGAYNEQFF TGTGCCAGCAGTTACTGGGGGAGCGGGGGGGCATACAATGAGCAGTTCTTC
. TRBJ2-1 . TRBV13 CASSPQLYPEQFF TGTGCCAGCAGCCCCCAGCTTTACCCAGAGCAGTTCTTC
. TRBJ2-1 TRBD2 TRBV27 CASGAGGPSNEQFF TGTGCCAGCGGGGCGGGAGGACCATCCAATGAGCAGTTCTTC
. TRBJ2-1 TRBD2 TRBV9 CASSVELAGLYNEQFF TGTGCCAGCAGCGTAGAGCTAGCGGGGCTTTACAATGAGCAGTTCTTC
once TRBJ2-1 TRBD2 TRBV2 CALRRGGLGDNEQFF TGTGCCCTCCGCCGGGGGGGACTGGGAGACAATGAGCAGTTCTTC
. TRBJ2-5 TRBD2 TRBV6-6 CASIGTSGIETQYF TGTGCCAGCATCGGGACTAGCGGGATCGAGACCCAGTACTTC